The 2 T cell receptor beta chains presented below share a single source sample, sequenced in a study of blood T cell repertoires in COVID-19. Produced via immunoSEQ multiplex PCR; TCRdb's table is partial and in-frame only. This sample has about 290,000 clones, with roughly nine tenths found just once. Sequencing used peripheral blood. The origin of the receptors is a woman aged 25-40 years with COVID-19, enrolled during active disease.

V and J are TRBV28 and TRBJ2-5; the match to TRBD2 covers 10 bases. CDR1 and CDR2 (germline): MDHEN, SYDVKM. CDR3 length: 16 amino acids. With 6 bases clipped from V and 4 bases from J, the junction kept 11 bases outside the gene matches. The CDR3 protein is CASRSSSGGRGETQYF. The CDR3 coding sequence is TGTGCCAGCAGATCCTCTAGCGGGGGAAGGGGAGAGACCCAGTACTTC.

This chain's CDR3 is CASSPGQTRNQPQHF. The CDR3 region has the DNA TGCGCCAGCAGCCCGGGACAGACCCGCAATCAGCCCCAGCATTTT. The V call is TRBV5-1, the J call TRBJ1-5; 7 bases are a match to TRBD1. Trimming removed 4 bases from V and 2 bases from J; junction bases left unmatched: 6. The germline CDR1 and CDR2 sequences are SGHRS and YFSETQ. The CDR3 sequence is 15 residues long.